This TCR beta chain originates from a study of blood T cell repertoires in COVID-19. Overall study context: Samples representing acute and convalescent COVID-19 were sourced from the United States, Italy and Spain. The analysed material was cDNA or gDNA that came from T cells, B-cell-depleted T cells, or PBMCs.

Germline V gene data show CDR1 as LNHDA and CDR2 as SQIVND (reference sequence). The CDR3 is 15 amino acids. With V trimmed by 1 base and J by 4 bases, 2 bases remained unmatched. In the original analysis: Nucleated cell counts were estimated from reference gene primer amplification. Assay: immunoSEQ multiplex PCR; the TCRdb copy retains only in-frame clones and omits some. V, J and clone size derive from that table, while D and trimming were established from the DNA sequence. This table holds just under 55,000 clones, approximately 91% found once. This clonotype was obtained from a middle-aged man with acute or convalescent COVID-19. The rearrangement links TRBV19 to TRBJ2-1, with TRBD2 matching over 9 bases. The material sequenced was peripheral blood. The CDR3 spells CASSIGTSAYNEQFF. CDR3 DNA: TGTGCCAGTAGTATAGGGACTAGCGCTTACAATGAGCAGTTCTTC.